One and the same sample provided the 8 T cell receptor beta chains below, sequenced in a study of T cell responses to AZD1222 COVID-19 vaccine. TCRdb keeps only in-frame clones here, not all; method: immunoSEQ multiplex PCR. The table lists over 120,000 clones, about 93% of them singletons. The source was peripheral blood, collected on day 0 of AZD1222 vaccination. The origin of the receptors is an adult in good health.

CDR3 amino acids: CASSKDLTRNNEQFF. The CDR3 coding sequence is TGTGCCAGCAGCAAGGACCTCACCCGGAACAATGAGCAGTTCTTC. This chain connects TRBV28 to TRBJ2-1; D unresolved. The CDR3 covers 15 residues. Germline CDR1 reads MDHEN; CDR2 reads SYDVKM. Trimming took 6 bases from V and 5 from J, leaving 17 bases between them.

The gene calls are TRBV19 and TRBJ1-1; 11 nucleotides match TRBD1. The V and J ends lost 6 bases and 3 bases, in that order; junction bases with no gene match: 3. CDR3 length equals 14 residues. Germline CDR1 is LNHDA and CDR2 is SQIVND (reference sequence). The CDR3 nucleotides are TGTGCCAGTAGGGGACAGGGGGAGTACACTGAAGCTTTCTTT. Its translation: CASRGQGEYTEAFF.

This chain joins TRBV30 and TRBJ1-5; TRBD1 agrees at 7 bases. The trim removed 0 bases at V and 6 bases at J, leaving 5 bases unmatched. This CDR3 spans 14 amino acids. Germline-derived CDR1 and CDR2 are GTSNPN and SVGIG (reference sequence). The CDR3 sequence is CAWSVDRASQPQHF. CDR3 bases: TGTGCCTGGAGTGTAGACAGGGCGTCTCAGCCCCAGCATTTT.

V gene TRBV19 combines with J gene TRBJ2-3, with a weak D call TRBD2 (5 bases). V was pared by 4 bases and J by 0 bases, with 11 bases between. The CDR3 is 15 amino acids. From germline, CDR1 is LNHDA and CDR2 SQIVND (reference sequence). CDR3 in DNA: TGTGCCAGTAGTACAAGCGGAGGAAGCACAGATACGCAGTATTTT. This translates into CASSTSGGSTDTQYF.

J is TRBJ1-1 and V is TRBV2; TRBD1 matches at 9 bases. Germline assignment: CDR1 SNHLY and CDR2 FYNNEI. V gave up 6 bases and J gave up 5 bases; unmatched junction bases: 7. The CDR3 has 14 residues. CDR3 nucleotides: TGTGCCAGCAGCGCCGGGACAGGGAAAACTGAAGCTTTCTTT. It codes for CASSAGTGKTEAFF.

CDR3 loop: CASRGGQSSGNTIYF. CDR3 DNA sequence: TGTGCCAGCAGGGGCGGACAATCCTCTGGAAACACCATATATTTT. The chain employs TRBV27 and TRBJ1-3; tentative D call: TRBD1 (5 bases). V was cut by 6 bases and J by 0 bases, with 12 bases left in between. CDR3 length: 15 amino acids. In germline, CDR1 is MNHEY, CDR2 SMNVEV (reference sequence).

The gene calls are TRBV14 and TRBJ2-1; 7 bases map to TRBD1. The CDR3 is 15 amino acids. From germline, CDR1 is SGHDN and CDR2 FVKESK. V was pared by 5 bases and J by 4 bases, with 8 bases of the junction left unmatched. In nucleotides, the CDR3 is TGTGCCAGCAGCGTGGGACAGCCTCTTTACAATGAGCAGTTCTTC. Translated: CASSVGQPLYNEQFF.

The chain has TRBV19 and TRBJ1-3, with D perhaps matching TRBD1 (6 bases). The CDR3 contains 15 residues. The V end was cut by 7 bases, the J end by 2 bases, with 15 bases between. The V gene's germline CDR1 is LNHDA and CDR2 SQIVND (reference sequence). This chain's CDR3 is CASTKLQGAGNTIYF. CDR3 DNA: TGTGCCAGTACAAAGCTACAGGGAGCTGGAAACACCATATATTTT.